This T cell receptor (beta chain) was sequenced during a study of PD-1 blockade in mismatch repair-deficient tumors. Using immunoSEQ multiplex PCR, the repertoire was profiled, and TCRdb retains in-frame clones only, with some absent. The table includes around 100,000 clones, about 83% detected once. Looked up from germline, CDR1 is SGHAT and CDR2 is FQNNGV. The CDR3 covers 15 residues. The germline V and J ends were trimmed by 0 bases and 7 bases, with 13 bases remaining between them. The sequences come from peripheral blood, collected about 60 weeks after starting pembrolizumab. The source is an adult with mismatch repair-deficient cancer. The chain is built from TRBV11-2 and TRBJ2-1; D is ambiguous. The chain's CDR3 is CASSLDASGWNEQFF. The CDR3 bases are TGTGCCAGCAGCTTAGACGCAAGTGGTTGGAATGAGCAGTTCTTC. The whole variable domain, remainder taken from reference TRBV11-2 and TRBJ2-1, is EAGVAQSPRYKIIEKRQSVAFWCNPISGHATLYWYQQILGQGPKLLIQFQNNGVVDDSQLPKDRFSAERLKGVDSTLKIQPAKLEDSAVYLCASSLDASGWNEQFFGPGTRLTVL.